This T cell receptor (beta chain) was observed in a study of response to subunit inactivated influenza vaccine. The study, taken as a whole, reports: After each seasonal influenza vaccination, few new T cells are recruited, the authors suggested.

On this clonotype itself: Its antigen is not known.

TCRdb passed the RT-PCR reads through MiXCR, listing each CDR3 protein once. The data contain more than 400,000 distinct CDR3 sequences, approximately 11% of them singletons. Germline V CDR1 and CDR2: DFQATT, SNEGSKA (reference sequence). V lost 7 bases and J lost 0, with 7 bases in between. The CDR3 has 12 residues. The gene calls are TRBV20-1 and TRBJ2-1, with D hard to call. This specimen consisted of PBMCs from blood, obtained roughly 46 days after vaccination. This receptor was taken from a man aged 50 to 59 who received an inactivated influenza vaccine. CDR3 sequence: CSGRDSYNEQFF. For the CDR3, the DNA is TGCAGTGGGCGAGACTCCTACAATGAGCAGTTCTTC.